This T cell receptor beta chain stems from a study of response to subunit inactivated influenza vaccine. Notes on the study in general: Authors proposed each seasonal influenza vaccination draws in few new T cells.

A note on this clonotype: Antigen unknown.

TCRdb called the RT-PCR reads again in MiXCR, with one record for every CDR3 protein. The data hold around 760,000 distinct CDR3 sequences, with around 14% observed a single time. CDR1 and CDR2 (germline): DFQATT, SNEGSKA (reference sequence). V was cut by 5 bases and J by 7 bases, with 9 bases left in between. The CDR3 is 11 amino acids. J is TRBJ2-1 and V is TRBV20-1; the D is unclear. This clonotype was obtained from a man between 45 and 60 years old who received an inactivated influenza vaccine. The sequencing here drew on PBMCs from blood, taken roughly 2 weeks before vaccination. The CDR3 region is CSAGPRNEQFF. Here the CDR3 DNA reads TGCAGTGCTGGACCTCGAAATGAGCAGTTCTTC.